Given below is one T cell receptor (beta chain) in context. The data derive from a study of blood T cell repertoires in COVID-19. Per the study methods: The authors estimated nucleated cell counts from reference gene primer amplification. Sequencing used immunoSEQ multiplex PCR; TCRdb keeps in-frame clones, though not all of them. V and J calls and clone size are copied from that table; D and trimming were computed from the DNA. The sample contains 150,000 to 200,000 clones, around 84% of which appear only once. The ends lost 3 bases at V and 4 bases at J; junction bases unmatched: 11. CDR3 size: 17 residues. Germline V gives CDR1 GTSNPN, CDR2 SVGIG (reference sequence).

The sample taken for sequencing was peripheral blood. The V and J genes are TRBV30 and TRBJ2-1; 11 nucleotides agree with TRBD2. The sequence was obtained from a man in his forties or fifties with active or convalescent COVID-19. CDR3 protein: CAWRFGTSGISYNEQFF. The DNA for the CDR3 is TGTGCCTGGAGGTTCGGGACTAGCGGAATCTCGTACAATGAGCAGTTCTTC. The whole variable domain, remainder taken from reference TRBV30 and TRBJ2-1, is SQTIHQWPATLVQPVGSPLSLECTVEGTSNPNLYWYRQAAGRGLQLLFYSVGIGQISSEVPQNLSASRPQDRQFILSSKKLLLSDSGFYLCAWRFGTSGISYNEQFFGPGTRLTVL.